A single sample gave rise to the 10 T cell receptor beta chains below, sequenced in a study of cytomegalovirus exposure and HLA in healthy donors. Use of 60 Vbeta and 13 Jbeta primers characterized the PCR. Clones were sequenced by immunoSEQ multiplex PCR, and TCRdb holds only the in-frame ones, with some missing. The sample includes fewer than 200,000 clones, about 82% seen only once; the top ten take 7%. Input material: PBMCs. These receptors originate from a woman in her 30s in good health and CMV-seropositive.

The chain couples TRBV6-5 to TRBJ1-5, with 8 bases aligning to TRBD1. The germline V gene encodes CDR1 MNHEY and CDR2 SVGAGI. This CDR3 has 16 amino acids. Trimming cost V 2 bases and J 6 bases; bases outside gene matches: 9. The CDR3 is CASSYAPTGGRQPQHF. As DNA, the CDR3 is TGTGCCAGCAGTTACGCTCCAACAGGGGGACGTCAGCCCCAGCATTTT.

A few counts support this clone. The rearrangement joins TRBV30 to TRBJ2-7; maybe TRBD1 (5 bases). The CDR3 runs 13 residues. The germline V and J ends were trimmed by 1 base and 2 bases, with 9 bases remaining between them. In germline, CDR1 is GTSNPN, CDR2 SVGIG (reference sequence). CDR3 nucleotides: TGTGCCTGGAGTGGGCAGGGCCCCTACGAGCAGTACTTC. Translation gives CAWSGQGPYEQYF.

The chain carries TRBV2 and TRBJ1-5, with D maybe TRBD1 (5 bases). V shed 8 bases and J shed 2 bases, with 13 bases lying between them. Per germline, CDR1 SNHLY and CDR2 FYNNEI. The CDR3 consists of 14 residues. This chain's CDR3 is CASQGQGGNQPQHF. In nucleotides, the CDR3 is TGTGCCAGCCAAGGGCAGGGCGGCAATCAGCCCCAGCATTTT.

This chain joins TRBV19 and TRBJ2-2; D not resolved. This CDR3 spans 15 amino acids. Germline-derived CDR1 and CDR2 are LNHDA and SQIVND (reference sequence). V was shortened by 4 bases and J by 0 bases, with 9 bases between the two germline ends. CDR3 bases: TGTGCCAGTAGTAATTTTGCAGCGAACACCGGGGAGCTGTTTTTT. It encodes CASSNFAANTGELFF. Filled out from reference TRBV19 and TRBJ2-2, the complete variable domain reads DGGITQSPKYLFRKEGQNVTLSCEQNLNHDAMYWYRQDPGQGLRLIYYSQIVNDFQKGDIAEGYSVSREKKESFPLTVTSAQKNPTAFYLCASSNFAANTGELFFGEGSRLTVL.

The chain combines TRBV5-6 with TRBJ1-2; TRBD1 matches at 8 bases. The V and J ends lost 3 bases and 4 bases, in that order; junction bases with no gene match: 8. The CDR3 totals 15 residues. The germline gives CDR1 SGHDT, CDR2 YYEEEE. The CDR3 DNA reads TGTGCCAGCAGCTGGGGGACAGGATCCTTCTATGGCTACACCTTC. Protein: CASSWGTGSFYGYTF.

This clone was picked up a small number of times. The chain uses TRBV5-1 and TRBJ1-2, with TRBD1 as a possible D gene (5 bases). V lost 1 base, J lost 4 bases, and 14 bases lay in between. The CDR3 length is 15 residues. Germline lookup yields CDR1 SGHRS and CDR2 YFSETQ. The CDR3 DNA reads as TGCGCCAGCAGCTTGTTGGGAGGAGGGGTCTATGGCTACACCTTC. Amino acid sequence: CASSLLGGGVYGYTF.

The V call is TRBV7-2, the J call TRBJ1-1; 7 nucleotides line up with TRBD1. Germline assignment: CDR1 SGHTA and CDR2 FQGNSA. CDR3 size: 15 residues. The trim removed 3 bases at V and 8 bases at J, leaving 12 bases unmatched. This CDR3 reads CASSFGPTGVSEAFF. The CDR3 DNA reads TGTGCCAGCAGCTTTGGACCTACAGGGGTTTCAGAAGCTTTCTTT.

The chain has TRBV25-1 and TRBJ2-5; possible D gene TRBD1, 6 bases. This CDR3 comprises 13 residues. Germline V lookup: CDR1 MGHDK, CDR2 SYGVNS. V lost 6 bases, J lost 4 bases, and 12 bases lay in between. CDR3 sequence (DNA): TGTGCCAGCAGCCTACAGGGACCAGAGACCCAGTACTTC. Its protein is CASSLQGPETQYF. Using reference TRBV25-1 and TRBJ2-5 for the parts outside the CDR3, the full variable domain is EADIYQTPRYLVIGTGKKITLECSQTMGHDKMYWYQQDPGMELHLIHYSYGVNSTEKGDLSSESTVSRIRTEHFPLTLESARPSHTSQYLCASSLQGPETQYFGPGTRLLVL.

This chain connects TRBV27 to TRBJ2-5; D remains ambiguous. The CDR3 is made up of 12 amino acids. Per germline, CDR1 MNHEY and CDR2 SMNVEV (reference sequence). V lost 6 bases and J lost 2, with 7 bases in between. CDR3 coding DNA: TGTGCCAGCAGACAACGTCAAGAGACCCAGTACTTC. The encoded protein is CASRQRQETQYF.

V gene TRBV5-4 combines with J gene TRBJ2-1; possibly TRBD2 for D (6 bases). CDR1 and CDR2 from the germline V gene are SGHNT and YYREEE (reference sequence). Trimming took off 3 bases at V and 4 bases at J, with 8 bases between the two ends. This CDR3 is 13 amino acids long. CDR3 in DNA: TGTGCCAGCAGCTGGGACTCTTACAATGAGCAGTTCTTC. Translating it yields CASSWDSYNEQFF.